The present T cell receptor (beta chain) was sequenced within a study of a mutant IDH1 vaccine in newly diagnosed glioma (dated by TCRdb to the early 2020s). As for the study more broadly: Across visits V03 through V10, patients got a total of eight vaccinations, given in weeks 1, 3, 5, 7, 11, 15, 19 and 23. Six visits were used for peripheral blood collection: V03 (baseline), V05, V07, V10, V12 and V13. Prior to enrollment, patients had been given standard therapy consisting of radiotherapy alone, temozolomide alone, or radiochemotherapy with temozolomide, with the combination given to most patients. For exploratory analyses, around 23 treated patients had longitudinal TCRB deep sequencing done wherever samples were available. In the chemotherapy-containing groups, vaccination started alongside temozolomide cycles, whereas in patients who had radiotherapy alone it started 4-6 weeks after radiotherapy. The 30 to 40 treated patients were around 62% male and around 40% female, with a mean age of approximately 40 years.

The library came from the immunoSEQ multiplex PCR assay. The hsTCRB Kit was used according to the manufacturer's protocol to amplify rearranged TCR beta chain sequences. TCRB libraries were sequenced on an Illumina MiSeq. Turning to the authors' computational methods: Demultiplexing, trimming and gene mapping were performed with the kit vendor's proprietary platform. Here the immuneACCESS table is served through TCRdb, limited to in-frame sequences with V and J called. Missing clones are a known gap in these copies; in checked studies unresolved V genes cover under half, and the rest lacks a known reason. For V, J and clone size, that table is used; D and trimming come from the DNA. For this sample there are about 25,000 clones; around 79% appear just once. The ten largest clones capture roughly a tenth of the sample. CDR1 is given as MNHNY and CDR2 as SVGAGI, both from the germline V gene (reference sequence). From V the trimming removes 2 bases and from J it removes 1 base, while the gene matches leave 3 bases of the junction unaccounted for. The CDR3 covers 15 residues, taking in both the cysteine and the phenylalanine. Only CDR3 DNA remains: 45 bases, in frame from the first base.

This clone occurred a few times. Which antigen it targets is not known. One base away there is no much larger clone; base qualities are not given. Study-wide findings and limitations: No apparent relationship was observed between pseudoprogression and alterations in the top peripheral T cell clonotypes detected by TCRB sequencing. It was noted by the authors that analyses of patient blood samples could not be reproduced owing to sample limitations. Immune responses induced by the vaccine were seen in 93.3% of patients across multiple MHC alleles. PBMC samples for TCRB deep sequencing were selected based on availability.

The time point label on this specimen signifies: week 5, during vaccination. Each vaccine dose, consisting of 300 ug of a 20-mer mutant IDH1 peptide in Montanide, was administered subcutaneously with topical imiquimod. Donors had newly diagnosed WHO grade 3 or 4 IDH1-mutant astrocytomas with loss of nuclear ATRX. The samples were drawn from NOA16, a multicentre, single-arm, open-label phase I trial in Germany that tested a mutant IDH1 peptide vaccine in humans for the first time. Genomic DNA for TCRB sequencing was isolated from EDTA blood with the DNeasy Blood and Tissue Kit. The rearrangement combines TRBV6-6 with TRBJ2-3; TRBD1 matches 7 bases in the middle. The clonotype comes from a man in his forties with glioma. The input for sequencing was PBMCs, taken from a glioma patient whose treatment included an IDH1 peptide vaccine. The CDR3 reads as follows: CASSYKGAGTDTQYF. The nucleotide sequence reads TGTGCCAGCAGTTACAAGGGGGCGGGCACAGATACGCAGTATTTT.